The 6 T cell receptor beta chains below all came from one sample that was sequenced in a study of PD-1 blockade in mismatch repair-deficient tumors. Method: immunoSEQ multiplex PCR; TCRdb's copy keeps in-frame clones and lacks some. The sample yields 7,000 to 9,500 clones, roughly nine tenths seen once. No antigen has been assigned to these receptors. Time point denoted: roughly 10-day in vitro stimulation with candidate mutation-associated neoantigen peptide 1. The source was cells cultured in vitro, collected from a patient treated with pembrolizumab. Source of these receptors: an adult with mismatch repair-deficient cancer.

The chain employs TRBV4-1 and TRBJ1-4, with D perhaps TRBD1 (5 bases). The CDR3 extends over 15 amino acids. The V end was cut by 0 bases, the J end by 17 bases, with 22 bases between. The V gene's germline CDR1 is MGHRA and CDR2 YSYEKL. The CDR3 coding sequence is TGCGCCAGCAGCCAAGATTTTCTTCCCGAACGGGACCGATTTTTT. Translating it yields CASSQDFLPERDRFF.

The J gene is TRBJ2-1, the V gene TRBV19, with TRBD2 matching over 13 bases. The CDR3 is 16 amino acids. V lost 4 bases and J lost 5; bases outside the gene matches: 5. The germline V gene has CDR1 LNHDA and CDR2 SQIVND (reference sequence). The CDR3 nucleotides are TGTGCCAGTAGTACCCGGACTAGCGGGAGCAACAATGAGCAGTTCTTC. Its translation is CASSTRTSGSNNEQFF.

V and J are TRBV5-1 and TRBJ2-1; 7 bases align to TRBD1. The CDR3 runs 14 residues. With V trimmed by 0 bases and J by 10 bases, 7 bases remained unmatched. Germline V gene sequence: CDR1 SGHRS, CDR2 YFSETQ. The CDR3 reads CASSLGQGIWEQFF. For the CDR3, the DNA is TGCGCCAGCAGCTTGGGACAGGGCATCTGGGAGCAGTTCTTC. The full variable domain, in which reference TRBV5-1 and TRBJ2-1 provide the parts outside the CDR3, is KAGVTQTPRYLIKTRGQQVTLSCSPISGHRSVSWYQQTPGQGLQFLFEYFSETQRNKGNFPGRFSGRQFSNSRSEMNVSTLELGDSALYLCASSLGQGIWEQFFGPGTRLTVL.

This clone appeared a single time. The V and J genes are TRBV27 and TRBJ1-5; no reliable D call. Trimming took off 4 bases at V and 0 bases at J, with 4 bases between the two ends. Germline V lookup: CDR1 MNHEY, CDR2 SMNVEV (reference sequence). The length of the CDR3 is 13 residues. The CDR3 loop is CASSWYSNQPQHF. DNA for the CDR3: TGTGCCAGCAGTTGGTATAGCAATCAGCCCCAGCATTTT.

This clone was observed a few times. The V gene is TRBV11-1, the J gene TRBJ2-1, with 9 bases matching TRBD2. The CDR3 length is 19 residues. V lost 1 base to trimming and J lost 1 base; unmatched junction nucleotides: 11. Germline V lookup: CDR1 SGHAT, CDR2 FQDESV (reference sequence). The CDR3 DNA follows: TGTGCCAGCAGCTTAGGCTTCCCGCGGGAGGGCCTTTCCTACAATGAGCAGTTCTTC. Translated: CASSLGFPREGLSYNEQFF.

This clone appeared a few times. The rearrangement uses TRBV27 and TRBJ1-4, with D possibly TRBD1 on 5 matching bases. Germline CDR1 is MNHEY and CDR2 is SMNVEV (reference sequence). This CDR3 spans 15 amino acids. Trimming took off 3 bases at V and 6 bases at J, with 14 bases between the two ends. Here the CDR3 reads CASSFSGSGHEKLFF. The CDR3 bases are TGTGCCAGCAGTTTTTCGGGGTCAGGGCATGAAAAACTGTTTTTT. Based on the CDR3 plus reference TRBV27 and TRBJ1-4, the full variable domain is EAQVTQNPRYLITVTGKKLTVTCSQNMNHEYMSWYRQDPGLGLRQIYYSMNVEVTDKGDVPEGYKVSRKEKRNFPLILESPSPNQTSLYFCASSFSGSGHEKLFFGSGTQLSVL.